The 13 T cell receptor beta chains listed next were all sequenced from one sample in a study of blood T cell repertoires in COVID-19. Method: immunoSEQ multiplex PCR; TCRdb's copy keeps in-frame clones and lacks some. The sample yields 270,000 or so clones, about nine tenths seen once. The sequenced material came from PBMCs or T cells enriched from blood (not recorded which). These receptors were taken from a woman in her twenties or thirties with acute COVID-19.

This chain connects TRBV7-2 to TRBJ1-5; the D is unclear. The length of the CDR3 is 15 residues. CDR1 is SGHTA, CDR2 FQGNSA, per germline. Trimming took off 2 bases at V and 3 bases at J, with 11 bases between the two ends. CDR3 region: CASSLIVGLNQPQHF. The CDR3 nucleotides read TGTGCCAGCAGCTTAATCGTTGGGCTCAATCAGCCCCAGCATTTT.

Written as DNA, the CDR3 is TGTGCCAGCAGCAGGACTCTACTTGGAGATACGCAGTATTTT. Protein sequence: CASSRTLLGDTQYF. The chain recombines TRBV7-3 with TRBJ2-3, with a tentative D call TRBD2 (5 bases). Germline CDR1 and CDR2: SGHTA and FQGTGA. V lost 5 bases and J 5 bases, leaving 14 bases between the germline ends. CDR3 size: 14 residues.

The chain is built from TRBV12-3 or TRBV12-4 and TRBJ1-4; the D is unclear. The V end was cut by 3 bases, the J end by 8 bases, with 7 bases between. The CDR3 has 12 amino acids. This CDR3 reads CASSFYREKLFF. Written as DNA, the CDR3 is TGTGCCAGCAGTTTTTATCGGGAAAAACTGTTTTTT.

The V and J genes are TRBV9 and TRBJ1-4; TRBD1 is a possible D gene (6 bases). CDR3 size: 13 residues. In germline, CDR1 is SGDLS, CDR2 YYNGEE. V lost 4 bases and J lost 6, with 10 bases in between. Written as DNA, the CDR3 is TGTGCCAGCAGCCGCCAGGGGTATGAAAAACTGTTTTTT. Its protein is CASSRQGYEKLFF.

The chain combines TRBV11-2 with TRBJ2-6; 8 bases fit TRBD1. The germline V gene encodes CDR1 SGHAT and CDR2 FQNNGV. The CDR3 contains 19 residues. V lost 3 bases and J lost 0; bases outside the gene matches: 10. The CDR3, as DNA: TGTGCCAGCAGCTTCCCAAGGGGACAGGCCCGCTCTGGGGCCAACGTCCTGACTTTC. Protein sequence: CASSFPRGQARSGANVLTF.

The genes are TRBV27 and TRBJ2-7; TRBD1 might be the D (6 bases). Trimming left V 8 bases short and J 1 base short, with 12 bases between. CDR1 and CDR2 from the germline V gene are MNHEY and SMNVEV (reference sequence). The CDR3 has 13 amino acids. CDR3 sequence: CASSQGVSYEQYF. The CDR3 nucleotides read TGTGCCAGCTCACAGGGTGTGTCCTACGAGCAGTACTTC.

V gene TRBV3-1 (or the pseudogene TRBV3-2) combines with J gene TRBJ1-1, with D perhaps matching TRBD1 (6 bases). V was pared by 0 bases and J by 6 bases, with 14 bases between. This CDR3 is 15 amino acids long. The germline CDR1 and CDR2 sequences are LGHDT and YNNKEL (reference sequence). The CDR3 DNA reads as TGTGCCAGCAGCCAAGAACCTACAGGGACATCTGAAGCTTTCTTT. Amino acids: CASSQEPTGTSEAFF.

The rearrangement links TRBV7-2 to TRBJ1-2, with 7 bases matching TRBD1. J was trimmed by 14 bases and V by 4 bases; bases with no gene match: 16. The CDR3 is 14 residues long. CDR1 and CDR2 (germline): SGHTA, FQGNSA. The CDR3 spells CASSSAGTAPLDTF. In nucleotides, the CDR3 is TGTGCCAGCAGCTCCGCCGGGACAGCGCCCCTAGATACCTTC.

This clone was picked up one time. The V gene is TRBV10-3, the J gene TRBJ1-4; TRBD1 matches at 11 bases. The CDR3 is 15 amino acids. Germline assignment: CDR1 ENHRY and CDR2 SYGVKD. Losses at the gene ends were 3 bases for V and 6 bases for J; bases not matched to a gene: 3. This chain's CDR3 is CAISDPGQGDEKLFF. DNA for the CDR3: TGTGCCATCAGTGACCCGGGACAGGGGGATGAAAAACTGTTTTTT.

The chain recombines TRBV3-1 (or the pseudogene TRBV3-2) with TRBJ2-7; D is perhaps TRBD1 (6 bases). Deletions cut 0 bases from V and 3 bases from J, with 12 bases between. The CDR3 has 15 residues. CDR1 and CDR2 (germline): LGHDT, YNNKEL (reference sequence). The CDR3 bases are TGTGCCAGCAGCCAAGATAGGGGGAGTCGCTACGAGCAGTACTTC. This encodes CASSQDRGSRYEQYF.

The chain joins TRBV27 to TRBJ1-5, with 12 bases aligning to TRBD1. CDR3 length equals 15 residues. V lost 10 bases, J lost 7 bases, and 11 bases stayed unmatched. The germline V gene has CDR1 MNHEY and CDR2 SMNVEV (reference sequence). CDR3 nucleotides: TGTGCCACCTCTCCGGGACAGGGGGCAGGGCAGCCCCAGCATTTT. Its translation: CATSPGQGAGQPQHF.

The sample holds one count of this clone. CDR3 bases: TGTGCCAGCAGTTTAATCGGTGGTGGGGCCAACGTCCTGACTTTC. This encodes CASSLIGGGANVLTF. The chain recombines TRBV27 with TRBJ2-6; no clear D. Trimming stripped 2 bases from V and 3 bases from J, with 8 bases between. The CDR3 loop spans 15 amino acids. Germline V lookup: CDR1 MNHEY, CDR2 SMNVEV (reference sequence).

CDR3 amino acids: CASSQDGTRPDTQYF. The CDR3 DNA is TGTGCCAGCAGCCAAGACGGAACTAGGCCAGATACGCAGTATTTT. The gene calls are TRBV3-1 (or the pseudogene TRBV3-2) and TRBJ2-3; TRBD2 might be the D (5 bases). The CDR3 is made up of 15 amino acids. V was cut by 0 bases and J by 4 bases, with 11 bases left in between. Germline assignment: CDR1 LGHDT and CDR2 YNNKEL (reference sequence).